A selection of T cell receptor beta chains follows, all from one sample in a study of blood T cell repertoires in COVID-19. Profiling relied on immunoSEQ multiplex PCR, and the TCRdb table lists in-frame clones only, not all of them. The sample yields about 87,000 clones, approximately 82% seen once. Sequenced material: peripheral blood. All receptors come from a woman between 65 and 79 years old with acute or convalescent COVID-19. Both conserved end residues are part of each CDR3. A D gene is named only where the DNA matches it firmly. Clone size is shown for a subset of rows, as once, few, many or a class of expanded clone.

CDR3 DNA	CDR3 protein	J gene	D gene	clone size	V gene
TGTGCCAGTAGTATGACACAGGGATACACTGAAGCTTTCTTT	CASSMTQGYTEAFF	TRBJ1-1	NA	NA	TRBV19
TGTGCCAGCAGCTCACAGGGGAATCAGCCCCAGCATTTT	CASSSQGNQPQHF	TRBJ1-5	TRBD1	NA	TRBV5-4
TGTGCCTGGAGTGAATCAGGGAATCAGCCCCAGCATTTT	CAWSESGNQPQHF	TRBJ1-5	NA	once	TRBV30
TGTGCCAGCAGCCCCCCTGCCAAGCCGTGGGAGCAGTTCTTC	CASSPPAKPWEQFF	TRBJ2-1	NA	NA	TRBV5-4
TGTGCCAGCAGCTTAGCGCGAAGCCCCCAGCATTTT	CASSLARSPQHF	TRBJ1-5	NA	NA	TRBV7-9
TGTGCCTGGAGCAGGCGGGGCGATGAGCAGTTCTTC	CAWSRRGDEQFF	TRBJ2-1	NA	NA	TRBV30
TGTGCCAGCAGTCCCACCGGACCGCATAGCGCCAGGACCCAGTACTTC	CASSPTGPHSARTQYF	TRBJ2-5	NA	NA	TRBV27
TGTGCCATCAGTGACAGGGGGCAGGGTCAGCCCCAGCATTTT	CAISDRGQGQPQHF	TRBJ1-5	TRBD1	NA	TRBV10-3
TGTGCCAGCAGTGTAAAACAGGGCTACGAGCAGTACTTC	CASSVKQGYEQYF	TRBJ2-7	NA	once	TRBV27
TGTGCCAGCAGTTCCCGGGGGGAGACTCAGCCCCAGCATTTT	CASSSRGETQPQHF	TRBJ1-5	NA	NA	TRBV6-6
TGTGCCAGTAGTAAACAGGGGGCTGCAACTAATGAAAAACTGTTTTTT	CASSKQGAATNEKLFF	TRBJ1-4	TRBD1	NA	TRBV19
TGTGCCAGTAGTATGGGCAAAGATCAGCCCCAGCATTTT	CASSMGKDQPQHF	TRBJ1-5	NA	NA	TRBV19
TGTGCCAGCAGTCGAGAGGGGAGGGGTGAAGCTTTCTTT	CASSREGRGEAFF	TRBJ1-1	NA	NA	TRBV3-1/TRBV3-2
TGTGCCAGCAACATTGCTGCTCGCACAGATACGCAGTATTTT	CASNIAARTDTQYF	TRBJ2-3	NA	NA	TRBV5-8
TGTGCCAGCAGTGACTTCACGGGTGGCTACACCTTC	CASSDFTGGYTF	TRBJ1-2	NA	NA	TRBV6-4
TGCAGTGCTATATTATCCTACGAGCAGTACTTC	CSAILSYEQYF	TRBJ2-7	NA	once	TRBV20-1
TGTGCCAGCACCCGAGGGGGCAATTCCTATAATTCACCCCTCCACTTT	CASTRGGNSYNSPLHF	TRBJ1-6	TRBD1	few	TRBV28
TGCAGTGGATCTACGAACACTGAAGCTTTCTTT	CSGSTNTEAFF	TRBJ1-1	NA	NA	TRBV20-1
TGTGCCAGCAGCCACACAGGGGTTTACACAGATACGCAGTATTTT	CASSHTGVYTDTQYF	TRBJ2-3	TRBD1	NA	TRBV6-5
TGCGCCAGCAGCTTCAGTGCTGCGGGGACTATCAGCTATGGCTACACCTTC	CASSFSAAGTISYGYTF	TRBJ1-2	NA	once	TRBV5-1
TGTGCCACCAGTGATCACTCTGGGGGCTCCACCGGGGAGCTGTTTTTT	CATSDHSGGSTGELFF	TRBJ2-2	NA	NA	TRBV24-1
TGTGCCAGCAGTTACGCCGCGATCTCTGGAAACACCATATATTTT	CASSYAAISGNTIYF	TRBJ1-3	NA	NA	TRBV6-5
TGTGCCAGCTCACCCGAGGATTCCTACGAGCAGTACTTC	CASSPEDSYEQYF	TRBJ2-7	NA	NA	TRBV18